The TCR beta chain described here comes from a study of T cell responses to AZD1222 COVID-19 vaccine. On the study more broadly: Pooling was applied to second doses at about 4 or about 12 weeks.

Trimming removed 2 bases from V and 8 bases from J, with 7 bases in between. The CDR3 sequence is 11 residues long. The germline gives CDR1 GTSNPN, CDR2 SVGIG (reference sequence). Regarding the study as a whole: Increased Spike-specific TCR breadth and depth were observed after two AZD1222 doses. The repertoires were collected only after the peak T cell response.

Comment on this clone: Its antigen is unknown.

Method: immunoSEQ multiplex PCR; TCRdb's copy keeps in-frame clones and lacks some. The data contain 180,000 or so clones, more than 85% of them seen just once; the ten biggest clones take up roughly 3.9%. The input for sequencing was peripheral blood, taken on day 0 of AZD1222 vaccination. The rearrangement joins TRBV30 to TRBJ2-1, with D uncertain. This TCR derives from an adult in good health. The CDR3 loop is CAWSSVDEQFF. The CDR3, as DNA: TGTGCCTGGAGTTCTGTCGATGAGCAGTTCTTC.